The 25 T cell receptor beta chains presented below share a single source sample, sequenced in a study of T cell repertoires in cytomegalovirus infection. TCRdb passed the reads through MiXCR, listing each CDR3 protein once. Of some 170,000 distinct CDR3 sequences listed, 17% are singletons. The sample comprised CD8+ T cells from PBMCs. The receptors here all came from a human donor in good health (CMV status not recorded). Some clones in this sample may be carry-over from other donors' samples.

This clonotype has more than one count but fewer than ten. The rearrangement uses TRBV29-1 and TRBJ2-7; D gene unclear. The ends were cut back, 1 base at V and 2 bases at J, with 15 bases in the middle. This CDR3 is 15 amino acids long. Germline V CDR1 and CDR2: SQVTM, ANQGSEA. CDR3 region: CSVEGAGMATYEQYF. The CDR3 DNA sequence: TGCAGCGTTGAAGGGGCTGGGATGGCCACCTACGAGCAGTACTTC.

This clonotype was picked up a small number of times. V and J are TRBV6-5 and TRBJ2-7; TRBD2 might be the D (6 bases). CDR1 and CDR2 from the germline V gene are MNHEY and SVGAGI. The CDR3 runs to 14 residues. With 2 bases removed from V and 3 bases from J, the gap between germline ends came to 11 bases. CDR3: CASSYDTGSYEQYF. CDR3 bases: TGTGCCAGCAGTTACGATACCGGGAGCTACGAGCAGTACTTC.

The chain is built from TRBV7-9 and TRBJ2-2; 9 bases agree with TRBD1. Germline lookup yields CDR1 SEHNR and CDR2 FQNEAQ (reference sequence). This CDR3 has 15 amino acids. The ends lost 5 bases at V and 7 bases at J; junction bases unmatched: 8. Here the CDR3 DNA reads TGTGCCAGCAGCGGTACCGGGACAGGGATCGGGGAGCTGTTTTTT. Protein product: CASSGTGTGIGELFF.

This chain links TRBV25-1 with TRBJ1-4; D remains unclear. Trimming removed 1 base from V and 8 bases from J, with 11 bases in between. The germline CDR1 and CDR2 sequences are MGHDK and SYGVNS. This CDR3 spans 14 amino acids. The DNA for the CDR3 is TGTGCCAGCAGTGAATTAGAGGACCAAGAAAAACTGTTTTTT. As protein: CASSELEDQEKLFF.

CDR3 DNA: TGTGCCAGCAAGCATAGACAGGGGGGGAATTCACCCCTCCACTTT. Residues: CASKHRQGGNSPLHF. V usage is TRBV27 and J usage is TRBJ1-6, with 9 bases that match TRBD1. V shed 7 bases, J shed 7 bases, and the junction held 8 bases outside the gene matches. Per germline, CDR1 MNHEY and CDR2 SMNVEV (reference sequence). This CDR3 is built from 15 residues.

This chain joins TRBV10-3 and TRBJ2-5; 7 bases match TRBD1. The length of the CDR3 is 16 residues. Germline V gene sequence: CDR1 ENHRY, CDR2 SYGVKD. V lost 0 bases and J lost 6; bases outside the gene matches: 10. CDR3 nucleotides: TGTGCCATCAGTGAGTCCCCTCCTCAGGGGGTGAAGACCCAGTACTTC. The encoded protein is CAISESPPQGVKTQYF.

This clonotype was found a few times. The V call is TRBV12-3 or TRBV12-4, the J call TRBJ1-1; D might be TRBD1 (5 bases). The CDR3 is 18 residues long. V gave up 2 bases and J gave up 0 bases, with 19 bases separating them. Here the CDR3 reads CASSLKGAKGYMNTEAFF. In DNA form, the CDR3 reads TGTGCCAGCAGTTTAAAGGGAGCGAAGGGGTATATGAACACTGAAGCTTTCTTT.

This clonotype was picked up a small number of times. This chain connects TRBV7-3 to TRBJ2-3; no reliable D call. The CDR3 extends over 13 amino acids. Germline V gene lookup returns CDR1 SGHTA and CDR2 FQGTGA. V lost 3 bases, J lost 1 base, and 5 bases lay in between. In DNA, the CDR3 is TGTGCCAGCAGCTTTGGGGGCACAGATACGCAGTATTTT. This gives the protein CASSFGGTDTQYF. The entire variable domain, with the rest obtained from reference TRBV7-3 and TRBJ2-3, is as follows: GAGVSQTPSNKVTEKGKYVELRCDPISGHTALYWYRQSLGQGPEFLIYFQGTGAADDSGLPNDRFFAVRPEGSVSTLKIQRTERGDSAVYLCASSFGGTDTQYFGPGTRLTVL.

A few counts support this clonotype. The V and J genes are TRBV7-2 and TRBJ2-3, with D hard to call. V was pared by 5 bases and J by 0 bases, with 3 bases between. CDR3 length: 12 residues. The V gene's germline CDR1 is SGHTA and CDR2 FQGNSA. CDR3 sequence: CASSRSTDTQYF. In nucleotides, the CDR3 is TGTGCCAGCAGCAGAAGCACAGATACGCAGTATTTT.

The chain is built from TRBV28 and TRBJ1-5; D remains ambiguous. The CDR3 runs 13 residues. Germline V CDR1 and CDR2: MDHEN, SYDVKM. With 2 bases removed from V and 6 bases from J, the gap between germline ends came to 8 bases. The DNA for the CDR3 is TGTGCCAGCAGTTTAAGGGCCGGTCAGCCCCAGCATTTT. This sequence encodes CASSLRAGQPQHF.

The genes are TRBV25-1 and TRBJ1-5, with D perhaps TRBD1 (6 bases). V was shortened by 3 bases and J by 6 bases, with 12 bases between the two germline ends. The germline V gene has CDR1 MGHDK and CDR2 SYGVNS. The CDR3 consists of 14 residues. The DNA for the CDR3 is TGTGCCAGCAGTGAGTCGGGGGGCGGTCAGCCCCAGCATTTT. Translating gives CASSESGGGQPQHF.

This clonotype was seen a few times. The rearrangement joins TRBV12-3 or TRBV12-4 to TRBJ2-1; unclear D gene. V was shortened by 5 bases and J by 7 bases, with 9 bases between the two germline ends. CDR3 length equals 12 residues. CDR3 sequence (DNA): TGTGCCAGCAGTCTTCCGCTAAATGAGCAGTTCTTC. Translating it yields CASSLPLNEQFF.

CDR3: CASSPIWGGPLDTEAFF. The DNA of the CDR3 is TGTGCCAGCTCACCAATTTGGGGAGGACCTCTGGACACTGAAGCTTTCTTT. V usage is TRBV18 and J usage is TRBJ1-1; no firm D call. The CDR3 runs 17 residues. V was pared by 2 bases and J by 3 bases, with 19 bases between. Germline V gene sequence: CDR1 KGHSH, CDR2 LQKENI.

The V and J genes are TRBV20-1 and TRBJ2-7; 8 nucleotides match TRBD2. The CDR3 consists of 15 residues. Germline-derived CDR1 and CDR2 are DFQATT and SNEGSKA (reference sequence). Trimming cost V 1 base and J 1 base; bases outside gene matches: 6. CDR3 nucleotides: TGCAGTGCTAGAGCCCGACTAGCGTCTTCCTACGAGCAGTACTTC. Its translation: CSARARLASSYEQYF.

The chain uses TRBV2 and TRBJ1-2, with D possibly matching TRBD1 (5 bases). The germline V gene has CDR1 SNHLY and CDR2 FYNNEI. This CDR3 comprises 13 residues. The ends were cut back, 8 bases at V and 4 bases at J, with 14 bases in the middle. The chain's CDR3 is CASFGGGLYGYTF. CDR3 bases: TGTGCCAGCTTCGGGGGAGGGCTCTATGGCTACACCTTC.

The chain has TRBV12-3 or TRBV12-4 and TRBJ2-3, with 10 positions matching TRBD1. The CDR3 is made up of 14 amino acids. The V gene end was trimmed by 7 bases and the J gene end by 4 bases; junction bases not matched to a gene: 5. CDR3 in amino acids: CASKDRGSADTQYF. As DNA, the CDR3 is TGTGCCAGCAAGGACAGGGGGAGCGCAGATACGCAGTATTTT.

V is TRBV7-8 and J is TRBJ2-1; 10 bases are shared with TRBD2. Germline CDR1 SGHVS, CDR2 FQNEAQ. The V segment lost 8 bases and the J segment 4 bases; nucleotides outside the gene matches: 20. The CDR3 is made up of 19 amino acids. The CDR3 sequence is CASGLGASGGPKSYNEQFF. DNA of the CDR3: TGTGCCAGCGGGCTCGGGGCTAGCGGGGGCCCTAAATCGTACAATGAGCAGTTCTTC.

The V and J genes are TRBV7-9 and TRBJ1-4, with 8 nucleotides matching TRBD1. Looked up from germline, CDR1 is SEHNR and CDR2 is FQNEAQ (reference sequence). This CDR3 has 14 residues. With 5 bases clipped from V and 5 bases from J, the junction kept 4 bases outside the gene matches. The CDR3 sequence is CASSRTGLNEKLFF. DNA for the CDR3: TGTGCCAGCAGCCGGACAGGGTTGAATGAAAAACTGTTTTTT.

CDR3 coding DNA: TGTGCCAGCAGCCAAAACCGGGTCCCTAGCACAGATACGCAGTATTTT. Protein sequence: CASSQNRVPSTDTQYF. V gene TRBV6-5 combines with J gene TRBJ2-3; no firm D call. The germline CDR1 and CDR2 sequences are MNHEY and SVGAGI. Trimming took 6 bases from V and 0 from J, leaving 16 bases between them. This CDR3 spans 16 amino acids.

This sequence joins TRBV5-3 and TRBJ1-1, with D unresolved. TRBV5-3 is marked as an open reading frame, function uncertain. This CDR3 is built from 15 residues. V shed 8 bases and J shed 3 bases, with 20 bases lying between them. The CDR3 protein is CASSAKGWGDTEAFF. The DNA of the CDR3 is TGTGCCAGCAGCGCAAAAGGGTGGGGAGACACTGAAGCTTTCTTT.

J is TRBJ1-2 and V is TRBV7-9, with 10 positions matching TRBD1. Germline V gene data show CDR1 as SEHNR and CDR2 as FQNEAQ (reference sequence). J gave up 4 bases and V 7 bases, and 9 bases lay outside the gene matches. This CDR3 spans 15 amino acids. The CDR3 loop reads CASTGTGAFRYGYTF. CDR3 bases: TGTGCCAGCACCGGGACAGGGGCTTTTCGCTATGGCTACACCTTC.

This clonotype showed up just a few times. The gene calls are TRBV6-6 and TRBJ1-4; 8 bases line up with TRBD1. Trimming at V came to 2 bases and at J to 7 bases, leaving 9 bases not matched to a gene. The CDR3 covers 16 residues. Germline lookup yields CDR1 MNHNY and CDR2 SVGAGI (reference sequence). CDR3 sequence (DNA): TGTGCCAGCAGTTACACAGACAGGGGTGGGGGTGAAAAACTGTTTTTT. It encodes CASSYTDRGGGEKLFF.

There are a few counts of this clonotype. V gene TRBV7-8 combines with J gene TRBJ1-5, with unresolved D. The CDR3 spans 15 residues. From germline, CDR1 is SGHVS and CDR2 FQNEAQ. Trimming took off 1 base at V and 3 bases at J, with 10 bases between the two ends. CDR3 amino acids: CASSLEEYSNQPQHF. The CDR3 nucleotides are TGTGCCAGCAGCTTAGAGGAGTATTCCAATCAGCCCCAGCATTTT.

V gene TRBV7-9 combines with J gene TRBJ1-3, with D possibly being TRBD1 (5 bases). V shed 4 bases and J shed 0 bases, with 16 bases lying between them. Germline values: CDR1 SEHNR, CDR2 FQNEAQ (reference sequence). The CDR3 has 17 amino acids. The DNA for the CDR3 is TGTGCCAGCAGCTCCCTCAGGGACCTAGGCTCTGGAAACACCATATATTTT. This encodes CASSSLRDLGSGNTIYF.

The rearrangement uses TRBV7-9 and TRBJ2-5; D perhaps matches TRBD2 (6 bases). V lost 5 bases and J lost 2, with 18 bases in between. The V gene's germline CDR1 is SEHNR and CDR2 FQNEAQ (reference sequence). This CDR3 contains 16 residues. For the CDR3, the DNA is TGTGCCAGCAGCCCCGGGAGATTTCCAGATCAAGAGACCCAGTACTTC. This encodes CASSPGRFPDQETQYF.